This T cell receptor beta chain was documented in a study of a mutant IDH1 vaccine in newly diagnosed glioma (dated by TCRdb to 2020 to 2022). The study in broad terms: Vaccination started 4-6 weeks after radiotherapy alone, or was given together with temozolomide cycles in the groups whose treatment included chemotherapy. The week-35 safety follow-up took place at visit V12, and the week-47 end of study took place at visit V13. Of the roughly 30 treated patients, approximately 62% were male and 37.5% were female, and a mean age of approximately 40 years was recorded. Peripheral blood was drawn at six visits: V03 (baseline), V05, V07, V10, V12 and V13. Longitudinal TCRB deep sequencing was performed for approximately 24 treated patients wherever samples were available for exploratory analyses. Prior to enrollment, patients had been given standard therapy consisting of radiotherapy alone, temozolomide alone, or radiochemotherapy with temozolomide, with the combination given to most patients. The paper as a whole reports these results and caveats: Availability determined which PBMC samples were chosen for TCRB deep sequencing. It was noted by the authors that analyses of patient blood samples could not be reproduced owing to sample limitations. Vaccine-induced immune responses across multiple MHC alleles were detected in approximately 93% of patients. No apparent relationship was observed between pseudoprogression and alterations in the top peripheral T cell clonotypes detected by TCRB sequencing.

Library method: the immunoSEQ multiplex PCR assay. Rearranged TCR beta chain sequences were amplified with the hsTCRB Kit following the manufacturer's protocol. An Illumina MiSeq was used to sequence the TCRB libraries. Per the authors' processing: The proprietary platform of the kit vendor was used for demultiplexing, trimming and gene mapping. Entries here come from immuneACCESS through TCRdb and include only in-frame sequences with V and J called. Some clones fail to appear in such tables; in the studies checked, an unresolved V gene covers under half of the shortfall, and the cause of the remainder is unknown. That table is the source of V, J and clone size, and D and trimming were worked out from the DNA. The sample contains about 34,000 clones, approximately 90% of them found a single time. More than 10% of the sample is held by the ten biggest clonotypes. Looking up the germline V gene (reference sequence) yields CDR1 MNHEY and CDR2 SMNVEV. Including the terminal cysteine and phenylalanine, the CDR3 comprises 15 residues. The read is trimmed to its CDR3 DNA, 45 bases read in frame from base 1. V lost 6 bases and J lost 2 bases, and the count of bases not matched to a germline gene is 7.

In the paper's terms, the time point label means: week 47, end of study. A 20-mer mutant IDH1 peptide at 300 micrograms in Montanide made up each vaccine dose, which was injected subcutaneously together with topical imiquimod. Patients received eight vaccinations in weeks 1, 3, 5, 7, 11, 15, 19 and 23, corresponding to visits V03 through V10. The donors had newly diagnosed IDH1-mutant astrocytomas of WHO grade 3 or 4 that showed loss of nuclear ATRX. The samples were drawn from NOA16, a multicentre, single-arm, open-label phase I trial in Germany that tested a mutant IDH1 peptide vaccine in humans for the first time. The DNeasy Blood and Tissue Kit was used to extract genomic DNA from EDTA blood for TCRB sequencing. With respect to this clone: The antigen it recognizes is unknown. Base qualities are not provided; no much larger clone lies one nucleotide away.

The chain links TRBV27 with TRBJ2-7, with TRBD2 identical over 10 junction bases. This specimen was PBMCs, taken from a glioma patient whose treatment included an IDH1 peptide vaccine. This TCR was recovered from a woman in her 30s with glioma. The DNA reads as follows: TGTGCCAGCAGCCTACGGACTAGCGGTACCTACGAGCAGTACTTC. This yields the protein CASSLRTSGTYEQYF.